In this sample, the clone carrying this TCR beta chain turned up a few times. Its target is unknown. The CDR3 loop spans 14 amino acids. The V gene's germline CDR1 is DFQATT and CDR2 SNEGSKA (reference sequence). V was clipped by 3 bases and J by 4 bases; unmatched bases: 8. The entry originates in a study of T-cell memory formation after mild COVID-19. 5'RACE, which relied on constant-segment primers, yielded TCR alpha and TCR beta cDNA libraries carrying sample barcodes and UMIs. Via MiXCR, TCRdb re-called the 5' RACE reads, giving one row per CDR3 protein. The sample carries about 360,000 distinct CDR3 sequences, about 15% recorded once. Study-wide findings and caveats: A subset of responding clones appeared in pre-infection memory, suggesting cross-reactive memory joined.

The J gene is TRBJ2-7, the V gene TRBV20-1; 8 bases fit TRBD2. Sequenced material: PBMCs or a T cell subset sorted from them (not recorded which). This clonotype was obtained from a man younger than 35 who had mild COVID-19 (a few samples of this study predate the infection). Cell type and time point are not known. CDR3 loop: CSASFRGGTYEQYF. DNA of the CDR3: TGCAGTGCTAGCTTCCGGGGGGGGACGTACGAGCAGTACTTC.